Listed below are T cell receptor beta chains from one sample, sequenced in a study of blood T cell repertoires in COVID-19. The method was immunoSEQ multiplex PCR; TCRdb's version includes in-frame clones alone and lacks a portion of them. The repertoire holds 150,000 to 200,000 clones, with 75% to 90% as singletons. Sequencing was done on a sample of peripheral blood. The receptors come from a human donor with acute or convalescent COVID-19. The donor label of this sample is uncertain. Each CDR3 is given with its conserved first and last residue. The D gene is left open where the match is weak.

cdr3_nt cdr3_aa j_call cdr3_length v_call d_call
TGTGCCAGGAGGGGGACTAGCGGGGGGCCCCCCTACAATGAGCAGTTCTTC CARRGTSGGPPYNEQFF TRBJ2-1 17 TRBV2 TRBD2
TGTGCCAGCAGCTCATCCCAGGCAGACAGGGATACCTACAATGAGCAGTTCTTC CASSSSQADRDTYNEQFF TRBJ2-1 18 TRBV21-1 .
TGTGCCAGCAGCCAAGGGGACAGAGATAATTCACCCCTCCACTTT CASSQGDRDNSPLHF TRBJ1-6 15 TRBV4-2 TRBD1
TGTGCCAGCAGCCCGCGGGGGCCGACGAACACCGGGGAGCTGTTTTTT CASSPRGPTNTGELFF TRBJ2-2 16 TRBV7-2 .
TGTGCCAGCAGTTTCTGGGGGGGTGGCACTGAAGCTTTCTTT CASSFWGGGTEAFF TRBJ1-1 14 TRBV27 .
TGTGCCAGCTCAACAGGGTACAATGAGCAGTTCTTC CASSTGYNEQFF TRBJ2-1 12 TRBV18 .
TGTGCTAGTGGTTTGGTACCCCCCGACAGGGCCAACACTGAAGCTTTCTTT CASGLVPPDRANTEAFF TRBJ1-1 17 TRBV12-5 TRBD1
TGTGCCAGCAGCTCACAACGGACAGGGTTAGGCTACACCTTC CASSSQRTGLGYTF TRBJ1-2 14 TRBV11-2 TRBD1
TGTGCCAGTAGCACAGGACAGTCCGGTCGCGGCTACACCTTC CASSTGQSGRGYTF TRBJ1-2 14 TRBV19 .
TGTGCCAGCAGCCTCAGGAGGACAGGGGGGAACACCGGGGAGCTGTTTTTT CASSLRRTGGNTGELFF TRBJ2-2 17 TRBV7-2 TRBD1
TGCGCCAGCAGCCAGGCTACAGGGTTCGAGCAGTACTTC CASSQATGFEQYF TRBJ2-7 13 TRBV4-3 .
TGTGCCAGCACCCAAGCGGGGAAAGGAGATACGCAGTATTTT CASTQAGKGDTQYF TRBJ2-3 14 TRBV7-2 TRBD2
TGTGCCAGCAGCCCGACAGGGCAATTCAGTGGCTACACCTTC CASSPTGQFSGYTF TRBJ1-2 14 TRBV7-9 TRBD1
TGTGCCAGCAGCCTCCCAGCAGGGGGAGCTTTCTTT CASSLPAGGAFF TRBJ1-1 12 TRBV14 TRBD1